The rows below give T cell receptor beta chains drawn from one sample of a study of cytomegalovirus exposure and HLA in healthy donors. Using immunoSEQ multiplex PCR, the repertoire was profiled, and TCRdb retains in-frame clones only, with some absent. The repertoire includes about 150,000 clones, roughly three quarters of them detected once, and around an eighth sits in the top ten. Sequencing input: PBMCs. These receptors all come from a woman between 40 and 50 years old in good health and CMV-seronegative. Each CDR3 is given with its conserved first and last residue. Each record gives: clone size, D gene, V gene, J gene, CDR3 DNA, CDR3 protein. A D gene is named only where the DNA matches it firmly. Expanded clones are given a class, and other clones once, few, many or no size at all.

clone_size: -
d_call: TRBD1
v_call: TRBV5-1
j_call: TRBJ1-2
cdr3_nt: TGCGCCAGCAGCTTTGGGGACCGACAGGGTCTATCTAACTATGGCTACACCTTC
cdr3_aa: CASSFGDRQGLSNYGYTF

clone_size: -
d_call: TRBD2
v_call: TRBV7-2
j_call: TRBJ2-7
cdr3_nt: TGTGCCAGCACCAATAGCGGGAGTAGAAGCTACGAGCAGTACTTC
cdr3_aa: CASTNSGSRSYEQYF

clone_size: -
d_call: -
v_call: TRBV27
j_call: TRBJ2-1
cdr3_nt: TGTGCCAGCAGACAGACTTGGACAGGGGGCAACATAGCGGGAGGCCCAAACAATGAGCAGTTCTTC
cdr3_aa: CASRQTWTGGNIAGGPNNEQFF

clone_size: -
d_call: TRBD1
v_call: TRBV5-1
j_call: TRBJ2-5
cdr3_nt: TGCGCCAGCAGCTCGACAGGGGGCTTGCAAGAGACCCAGTACTTC
cdr3_aa: CASSSTGGLQETQYF

clone_size: -
d_call: TRBD1
v_call: TRBV28
j_call: TRBJ2-7
cdr3_nt: TGTGCCAGCAGTTTTAGAGGACAGGGGCTCTACGAGCAGTACTTC
cdr3_aa: CASSFRGQGLYEQYF

clone_size: once
d_call: -
v_call: TRBV28
j_call: TRBJ1-2
cdr3_nt: TGTGCCAGCAGTTCGGGGGGAACGAATGGCTACACCTTC
cdr3_aa: CASSSGGTNGYTF

clone_size: -
d_call: -
v_call: TRBV19
j_call: TRBJ2-7
cdr3_nt: TGTGCCAGTAGTCCCCCCAGCGACGAGCAGTACTTC
cdr3_aa: CASSPPSDEQYF

clone_size: -
d_call: TRBD2
v_call: TRBV6-6
j_call: TRBJ2-7
cdr3_nt: TGTGCCAGCAGTAACCTGAGCGGGGCTTTCTACGAGCAGTACTTC
cdr3_aa: CASSNLSGAFYEQYF

clone_size: few
d_call: -
v_call: TRBV7-8
j_call: TRBJ2-6
cdr3_nt: TGTGCCAGCAGCTTAATGGGGGGGCTCGACTCTGGGGCCAACGTCCTGACTTTC
cdr3_aa: CASSLMGGLDSGANVLTF

clone_size: -
d_call: TRBD1
v_call: TRBV19
j_call: TRBJ1-4
cdr3_nt: TGTGCCAGTAGTATGGCTCCGAATCTAAGGGGGCTGATAGTTGAAAAACTGTTTTTT
cdr3_aa: CASSMAPNLRGLIVEKLFF

clone_size: -
d_call: -
v_call: TRBV13
j_call: TRBJ2-1
cdr3_nt: TGTGCCAGCAGACTCCACAATGAGCAGTTCTTC
cdr3_aa: CASRLHNEQFF

clone_size: -
d_call: -
v_call: TRBV11-1
j_call: TRBJ1-2
cdr3_nt: TGTGCCAGCAGCTCGCTGGGGGCCAGGGGCTACACCTTC
cdr3_aa: CASSSLGARGYTF

clone_size: once
d_call: TRBD1
v_call: TRBV15
j_call: TRBJ1-1
cdr3_nt: TGTGCCACCAGCAGAGAGAGGGGGGACAGGGAAGCTTTCTTT
cdr3_aa: CATSRERGDREAFF

clone_size: -
d_call: -
v_call: TRBV4-1
j_call: TRBJ2-7
cdr3_nt: TGCGCCAGCAGCCAAGTAAGGGGGGGGTACGAGCAGTACTTC
cdr3_aa: CASSQVRGGYEQYF

clone_size: -
d_call: -
v_call: TRBV5-4
j_call: TRBJ2-6
cdr3_nt: TGTGCCAGCAGCACAGACCTTGGGGCCAACGGCCTGACTTTC
cdr3_aa: CASSTDLGANGLTF

clone_size: -
d_call: TRBD1
v_call: TRBV6-5
j_call: TRBJ2-1
cdr3_nt: TGTGCCAGCAGTCAGGGGACAGGGGGCGCGGGAAGGTTCTTC
cdr3_aa: CASSQGTGGAGRFF